This T cell receptor beta chain was sequenced during a study of response to subunit inactivated influenza vaccine. Study results and limitations: It was suggested by the authors that few new T cells are recruited by each seasonal influenza vaccination.

The CDR3 length is 15 residues. V lost 1 base to trimming and J lost 0 bases; unmatched junction nucleotides: 3. Germline V lookup: CDR1 MDHEN, CDR2 SYDVKM. Using its own MiXCR run on the RT-PCR reads, TCRdb lists one record per CDR3 protein. The sample includes 250,000 to 350,000 distinct CDR3 sequences, 22% of them seen just once. About this clonotype itself: The antigen remains unidentified.

The sequencing here drew on PBMCs from blood, taken about 20 months after vaccination. This TCR was sampled from a man aged 50 to 69 who received an inactivated influenza vaccine. The chain is built from TRBV28 and TRBJ2-7; 7 bases are shared with TRBD2. The CDR3 DNA reads TGTGCCAGCAGTTTATCAGGCGGGAGCTCCTACGAGCAGTACTTC. This sequence encodes CASSLSGGSSYEQYF.